A single sample gave rise to the 18 T cell receptor beta chains below, sequenced in a study of monozygotic twins with inflammatory bowel disease. Reanalyzing the 5' RACE reads, TCRdb keeps one entry per CDR3 protein, without DNA. Reported are some 99,000 distinct CDR3 sequences; the ten largest clones contain roughly 12%. The sample was blood. These receptors were obtained from a human donor with ulcerative colitis or Crohn's disease, or a healthy co-twin of an affected twin (not recorded which).

This rearrangement joins TRBV20-1 to TRBJ1-1; TCRdb indicates TRBD1, and absent DNA this call remains unverified. The CDR3 spans 13 residues. The germline V gene has CDR1 DFQATT and CDR2 SNEGSKA (reference sequence). This CDR3 is CSANRDGGEGAFF.

The rearrangement uses TRBV5-1 and TRBJ1-1; lacking DNA, the TRBD1 call made by TCRdb goes unchecked. The CDR3 sequence is 15 residues long. Germline CDR1 SGHRS, CDR2 YFSETQ. CDR3 sequence reads: CASKKTQAPNTEAFF.

V usage is TRBV7-2 and J usage is TRBJ2-2; TCRdb picks TRBD2, but there is no DNA to check that call. The V gene's germline CDR1 is SGHTA and CDR2 FQGNSA. The CDR3 length is 17 residues. The CDR3 loop is CASRGTSGRANTGELFF.

CDR3: CASSSRMNGYTF. This rearrangement joins TRBV9 to TRBJ1-2. The CDR3 loop spans 12 amino acids. The germline CDR1 and CDR2 sequences are SGDLS and YYNGEE.

The CDR3: CASSFRARAEAFF. This chain links TRBV12-3 or TRBV12-4 with TRBJ1-1; there is no DNA to check the TCRdb D call of TRBD1. The CDR3 totals 13 residues.

V gene TRBV28 combines with J gene TRBJ1-1; TCRdb's D gene call, TRBD1, goes unchecked for lack of DNA. Per germline, CDR1 MDHEN and CDR2 SYDVKM. The length of the CDR3 is 15 residues. The CDR3 sequence: CATRQGYSMNTEAFF.

This rearrangement joins TRBV20-1 to TRBJ1-1; TCRdb names TRBD1, which stays unverified in the absence of DNA. The CDR3 is 14 amino acids. Germline-derived CDR1 and CDR2 are DFQATT and SNEGSKA (reference sequence). Here the CDR3 reads CSARTDSRNTEAFF.

The chain recombines TRBV7-3 with TRBJ2-1; the D call from TCRdb, TRBD1, cannot be confirmed without DNA. From germline, CDR1 is SGHTA and CDR2 FQGTGA. There are 13 residues in the CDR3. CDR3 region: CASSLYREGEQFF.

The J gene is TRBJ2-7, the V gene TRBV3-1. CDR1 and CDR2 (germline): LGHDT, YNNKEL (reference sequence). The CDR3 extends over 15 amino acids. The CDR3 loop reads CASSQGPTGSYEQYF.

The chain recombines TRBV18 with TRBJ1-1; TCRdb gives TRBD1 as the D gene, but with no DNA this cannot be confirmed. This CDR3 contains 16 residues. From germline, CDR1 is KGHSH and CDR2 LQKENI. This CDR3 reads CASSLNPRGYDTEAFF.

The chain couples TRBV5-6 to TRBJ2-4; TCRdb outputs TRBD2, but without DNA this stays unchecked. The CDR3 spans 16 residues. Germline CDR1 is SGHDT and CDR2 is YYEEEE. CDR3 loop: CASSSRRALAKNIQYF.

The chain couples TRBV18 to TRBJ1-6; checking the TCRdb D call of TRBD1 is not possible without DNA. This CDR3 contains 15 residues. CDR1 is KGHSH, CDR2 LQKENI, per germline. CDR3 sequence: CASSPLQGSNSPLHF.

The chain employs TRBV20-1 and TRBJ1-6. The CDR3 has 13 amino acids. Per germline, CDR1 DFQATT and CDR2 SNEGSKA (reference sequence). This CDR3 is CSARVTADSPLHF.

The rearrangement joins TRBV7-2 to TRBJ2-7; TCRdb outputs TRBD2, but without DNA this stays unchecked. This CDR3 region has 17 residues. Germline CDR1 and CDR2: SGHTA and FQGNSA. The CDR3 reads CASSYRLAGAETYEQYF.

The chain joins TRBV5-6 to TRBJ2-3; TCRdb outputs TRBD2, but without DNA this stays unchecked. This CDR3 region has 17 residues. The V gene's germline CDR1 is SGHDT and CDR2 YYEEEE. The CDR3 here is CASSLGVRASLMNTQYF.

The rearrangement uses TRBV29-1 and TRBJ1-2. This CDR3 is 15 amino acids long. Germline V gene sequence: CDR1 SQVTM, CDR2 ANQGSEA. CDR3 in amino acids: CSVLPGLPVGYGYTF.

The chain recombines TRBV18 with TRBJ2-3; the D call of TRBD1 rests on TCRdb alone, since no DNA is present to check it. Germline V gene data show CDR1 as KGHSH and CDR2 as LQKENI. This CDR3 is built from 13 residues. The CDR3 is CASSPDRAHTQYF.

The chain joins TRBV4-3 to TRBJ2-7. The CDR3 spans 15 residues. Per the germline V gene, CDR1 is LGHNA and CDR2 is YSLEER. The CDR3 loop is CASSQWTGISYEQYF.